This T cell receptor (beta chain) was documented in a study of cytomegalovirus exposure and HLA in healthy donors. Looking at the study overall: Genetic ancestry analysis placed more than 80% of the 398 donors that were genotyped in the Caucasian-associated cluster. Study-level results: The authors judged a highly shared variant cluster likely a sequencing artifact.

Comments on this clone: Its antigen is still unknown.

Healthy individuals who donated bone marrow served as the donors. Researchers ran the PCR with 60 Vbeta and 13 Jbeta primers. Sequenced by immunoSEQ multiplex PCR; TCRdb stores in-frame clones only, minus some. This sample has about 170,000 clones, with approximately 82% found just once. Germline CDR1 is SGHKS and CDR2 is YYEKEE (reference sequence). Trimming left V 4 bases short and J 4 bases short, with 15 bases between. The CDR3 is made up of 15 amino acids. This receptor was identified in a male donor in good health and CMV-seronegative. The J gene is TRBJ1-5, the V gene TRBV5-5; perhaps TRBD1 as D (6 bases). Sequenced: PBMCs. CDR3: CASSPAIDRNQPQHF. The CDR3 DNA follows: TGTGCCAGCAGCCCGGCAATCGACAGGAATCAGCCCCAGCATTTT.